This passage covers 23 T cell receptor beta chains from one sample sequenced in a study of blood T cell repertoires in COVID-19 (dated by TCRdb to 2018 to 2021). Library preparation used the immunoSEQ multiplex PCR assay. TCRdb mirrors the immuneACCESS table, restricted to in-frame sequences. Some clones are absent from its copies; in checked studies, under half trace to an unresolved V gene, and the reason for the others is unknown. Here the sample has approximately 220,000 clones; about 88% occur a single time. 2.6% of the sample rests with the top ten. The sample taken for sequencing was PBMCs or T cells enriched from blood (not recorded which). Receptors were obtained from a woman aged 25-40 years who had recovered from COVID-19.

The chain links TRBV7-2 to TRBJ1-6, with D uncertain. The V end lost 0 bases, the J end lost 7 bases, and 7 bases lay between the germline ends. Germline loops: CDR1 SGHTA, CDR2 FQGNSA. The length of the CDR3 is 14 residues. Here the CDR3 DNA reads TGTGCCAGCAGCTTAGCGTATTCGAATTCACCCCTCCACTTT. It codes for CASSLAYSNSPLHF.

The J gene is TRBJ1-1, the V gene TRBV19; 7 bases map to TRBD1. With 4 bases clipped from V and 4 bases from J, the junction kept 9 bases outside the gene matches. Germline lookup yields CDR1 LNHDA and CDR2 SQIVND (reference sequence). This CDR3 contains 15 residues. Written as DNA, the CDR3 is TGTGCCAGTAGTAGGAGGGGGCGCCTAGGCACTGAAGCTTTCTTT. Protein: CASSRRGRLGTEAFF.

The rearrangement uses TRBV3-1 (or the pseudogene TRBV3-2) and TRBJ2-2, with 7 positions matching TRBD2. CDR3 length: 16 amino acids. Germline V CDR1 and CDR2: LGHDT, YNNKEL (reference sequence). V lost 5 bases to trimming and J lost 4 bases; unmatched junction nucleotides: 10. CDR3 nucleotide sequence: TGTGCCAGCAGCGTTGGAGGGAGCGGGGCCACCGGGGAGCTGTTTTTT. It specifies CASSVGGSGATGELFF.

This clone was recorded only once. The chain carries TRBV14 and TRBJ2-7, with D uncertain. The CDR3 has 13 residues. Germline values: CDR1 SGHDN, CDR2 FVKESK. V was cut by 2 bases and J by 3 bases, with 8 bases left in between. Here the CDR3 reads CASSQIQVYEQYF. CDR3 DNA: TGTGCCAGCAGCCAAATACAAGTCTACGAGCAGTACTTC.

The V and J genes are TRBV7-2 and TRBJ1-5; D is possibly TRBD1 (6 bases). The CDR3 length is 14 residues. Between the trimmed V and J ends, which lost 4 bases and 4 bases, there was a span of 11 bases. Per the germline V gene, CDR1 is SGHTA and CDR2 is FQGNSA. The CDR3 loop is CASSSTGFNQPQHF. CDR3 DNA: TGTGCCAGCAGCTCAACAGGGTTTAATCAGCCCCAGCATTTT.

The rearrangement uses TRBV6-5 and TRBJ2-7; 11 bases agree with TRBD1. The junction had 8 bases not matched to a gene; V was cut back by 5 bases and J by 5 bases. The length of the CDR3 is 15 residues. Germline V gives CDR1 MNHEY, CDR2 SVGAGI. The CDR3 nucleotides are TGTGCCAGCAGTCGCCCGGGACAGGGGGTCCACGAGCAGTACTTC. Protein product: CASSRPGQGVHEQYF.

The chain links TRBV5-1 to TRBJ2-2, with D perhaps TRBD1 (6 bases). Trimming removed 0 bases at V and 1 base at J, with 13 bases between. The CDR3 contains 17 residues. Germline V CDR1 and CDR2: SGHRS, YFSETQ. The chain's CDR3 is CASSLVPVTGNTGELFF. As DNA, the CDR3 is TGCGCCAGCAGCTTGGTTCCAGTGACAGGGAACACCGGGGAGCTGTTTTTT.

In DNA, the CDR3 is TGTGCCAGCTCACCTATGGGACAGGCCTTAGGGCGAGGTAATCTCTATGGCTACACCTTC. This gives the protein CASSPMGQALGRGNLYGYTF. The chain links TRBV18 to TRBJ1-2, with TRBD1 matching over 8 bases. The V segment lost 3 bases and the J segment 4 bases; nucleotides outside the gene matches: 22. CDR1 and CDR2 from the germline V gene are KGHSH and LQKENI. The CDR3 loop spans 20 amino acids.

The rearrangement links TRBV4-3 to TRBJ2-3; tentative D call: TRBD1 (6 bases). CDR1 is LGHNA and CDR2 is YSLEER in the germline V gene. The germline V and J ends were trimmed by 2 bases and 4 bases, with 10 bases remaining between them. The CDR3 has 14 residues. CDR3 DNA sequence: TGCGCCAGCAGCCAAACAGGGTTCGCAGATACGCAGTATTTT. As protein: CASSQTGFADTQYF.

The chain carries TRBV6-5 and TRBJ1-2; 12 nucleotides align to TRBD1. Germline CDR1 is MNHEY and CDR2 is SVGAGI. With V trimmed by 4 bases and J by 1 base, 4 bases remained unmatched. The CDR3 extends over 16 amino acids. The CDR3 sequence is CASSSGQGAVNYGYTF. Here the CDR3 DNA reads TGTGCCAGCAGTTCGGGACAGGGGGCTGTTAACTATGGCTACACCTTC.

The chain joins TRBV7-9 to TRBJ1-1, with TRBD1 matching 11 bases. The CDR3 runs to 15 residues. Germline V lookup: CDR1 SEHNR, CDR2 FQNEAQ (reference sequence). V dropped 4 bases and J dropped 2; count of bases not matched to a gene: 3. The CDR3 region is CASSWTGGENTEAFF. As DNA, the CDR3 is TGTGCCAGCAGCTGGACAGGGGGCGAAAACACTGAAGCTTTCTTT. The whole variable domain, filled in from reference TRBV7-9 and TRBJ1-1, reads DTGVSQNPRHKITKRGQNVTFRCDPISEHNRLYWYRQTLGQGPEFLTYFQNEAQLEKSRLLSDRFSAERPKGSFSTLEIQRTEQGDSAMYLCASSWTGGENTEAFFGQGTRLTVV.

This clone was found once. The CDR3 reads CASSHRGGYTF. DNA of the CDR3: TGCGCCAGCAGTCACAGAGGGGGCTACACCTTC. The chain joins TRBV23-1 to TRBJ1-2; D is ambiguous. TRBV23-1 is labeled an ORF, and its function is uncertain. V shed 3 bases and J shed 8 bases, with 7 bases lying between them. This CDR3 has 11 amino acids.

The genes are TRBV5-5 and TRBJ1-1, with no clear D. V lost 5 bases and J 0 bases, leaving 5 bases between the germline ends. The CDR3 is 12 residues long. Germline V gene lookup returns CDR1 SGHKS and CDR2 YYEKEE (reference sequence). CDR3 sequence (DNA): TGTGCCAGCAGGGGAGTGAACACTGAAGCTTTCTTT. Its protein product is CASRGVNTEAFF.

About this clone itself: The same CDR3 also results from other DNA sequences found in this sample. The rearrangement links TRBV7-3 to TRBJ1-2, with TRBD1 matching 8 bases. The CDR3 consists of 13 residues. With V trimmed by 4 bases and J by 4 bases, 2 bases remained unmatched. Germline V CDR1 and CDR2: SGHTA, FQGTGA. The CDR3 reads CASSSGQGYGYTF. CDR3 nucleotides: TGTGCCAGCAGCTCCGGACAGGGCTATGGCTACACCTTC. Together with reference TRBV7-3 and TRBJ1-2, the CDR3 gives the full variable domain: GAGVSQTPSNKVTEKGKYVELRCDPISGHTALYWYRQSLGQGPEFLIYFQGTGAADDSGLPNDRFFAVRPEGSVSTLKIQRTERGDSAVYLCASSSGQGYGYTFGSGTRLTVV.

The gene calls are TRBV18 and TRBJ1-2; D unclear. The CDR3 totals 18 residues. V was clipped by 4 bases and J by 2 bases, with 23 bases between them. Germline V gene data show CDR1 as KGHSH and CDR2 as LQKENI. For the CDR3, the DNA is TGTGCCAGCTCACTTGTCCCGGTCGCCGCAGGCACAAACTATGGCTACACCTTC. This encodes CASSLVPVAAGTNYGYTF.

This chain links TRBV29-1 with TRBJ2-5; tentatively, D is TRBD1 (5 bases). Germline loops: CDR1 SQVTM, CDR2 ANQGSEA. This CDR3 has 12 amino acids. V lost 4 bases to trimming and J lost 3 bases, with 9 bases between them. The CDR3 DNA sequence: TGCAGCGTTGGACAGAACGAAGAGACCCAGTACTTC. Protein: CSVGQNEETQYF.

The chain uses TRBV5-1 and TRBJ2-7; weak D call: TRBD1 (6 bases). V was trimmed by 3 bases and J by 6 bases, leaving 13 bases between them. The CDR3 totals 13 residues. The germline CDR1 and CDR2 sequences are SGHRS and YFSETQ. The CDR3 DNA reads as TGCGCCAGCAGCTCGACAGGCCGCCCCGAGCAGTACTTC. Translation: CASSSTGRPEQYF.

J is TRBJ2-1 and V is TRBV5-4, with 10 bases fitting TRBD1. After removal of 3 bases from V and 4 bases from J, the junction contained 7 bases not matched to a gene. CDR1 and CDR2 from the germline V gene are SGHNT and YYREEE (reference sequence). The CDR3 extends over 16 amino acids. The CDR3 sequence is CASSWETGGLYNEQFF. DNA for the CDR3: TGTGCCAGCAGCTGGGAGACAGGGGGCTTGTACAATGAGCAGTTCTTC.

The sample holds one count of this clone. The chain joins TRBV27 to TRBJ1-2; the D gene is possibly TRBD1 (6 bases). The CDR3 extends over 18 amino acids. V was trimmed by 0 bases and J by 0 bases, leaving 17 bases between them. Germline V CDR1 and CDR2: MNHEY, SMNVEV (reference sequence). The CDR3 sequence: CASSLSPRQAPSNYGYTF. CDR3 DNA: TGTGCCAGCAGTTTATCCCCTCGACAGGCTCCCTCTAACTATGGCTACACCTTC.

The CDR3 loop reads CASSQVLGQGRGYTF. DNA for the CDR3: TGCGCCAGCAGCCAAGTTCTAGGACAGGGCCGGGGCTACACCTTC. The V and J genes are TRBV4-3 and TRBJ1-2, with 8 bases lining up with TRBD1. The CDR3 covers 15 residues. The junction had 9 bases not matched to a gene; V was cut back by 1 base and J by 8 bases. Germline V gene sequence: CDR1 LGHNA, CDR2 YSLEER.

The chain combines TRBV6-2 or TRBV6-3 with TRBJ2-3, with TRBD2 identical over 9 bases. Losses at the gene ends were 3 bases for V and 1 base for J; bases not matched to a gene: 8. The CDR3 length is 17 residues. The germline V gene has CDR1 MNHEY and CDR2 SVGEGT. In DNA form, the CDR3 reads TGTGCCAGCAGTTATGCGGGGGGGCCGGGTCGCACAGATACGCAGTATTTT. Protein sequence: CASSYAGGPGRTDTQYF.

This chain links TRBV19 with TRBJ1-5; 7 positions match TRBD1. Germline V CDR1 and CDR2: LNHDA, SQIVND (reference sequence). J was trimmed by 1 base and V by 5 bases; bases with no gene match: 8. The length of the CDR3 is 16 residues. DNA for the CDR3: TGTGCCAGTAGTCTGGCAGGGGGAACGAGCAATCAGCCCCAGCATTTT. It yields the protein CASSLAGGTSNQPQHF.

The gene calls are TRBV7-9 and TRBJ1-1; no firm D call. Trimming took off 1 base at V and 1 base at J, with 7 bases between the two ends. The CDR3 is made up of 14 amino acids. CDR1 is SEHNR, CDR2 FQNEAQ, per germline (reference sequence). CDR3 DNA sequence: TGTGCCAGCAGCTTAGGAGGAGCGAACACTGAAGCTTTCTTT. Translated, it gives CASSLGGANTEAFF.